This TCR beta chain was obtained from a study of PD-L1 blockade in urothelial cancer. The count of this clone is one. Its specificity is unknown. Germline values: CDR1 SGDLS, CDR2 YYNGEE. The CDR3 is made up of 14 amino acids. Trimming removed 0 bases from V and 0 bases from J, with 6 bases in between. Produced via immunoSEQ multiplex PCR; TCRdb's table is partial and in-frame only. The table has around 66,000 clones, 88% seen once. General study results and limits: In blood sampled pretreatment, TCR clonality below the median predicted better survival.

Stated time point: peripheral blood 6 weeks after treatment start. The sequencing used PBMCs, collected around atezolizumab (anti-PD-L1) treatment. This sequence originates from a man aged 60 to 69 with urothelial cancer. V and J are TRBV9 and TRBJ1-2; D gene uncertain. The CDR3 DNA reads TGTGCCAGCAGCGTAGGTATCCCTAACTATGGCTACACCTTC. Its translation: CASSVGIPNYGYTF.